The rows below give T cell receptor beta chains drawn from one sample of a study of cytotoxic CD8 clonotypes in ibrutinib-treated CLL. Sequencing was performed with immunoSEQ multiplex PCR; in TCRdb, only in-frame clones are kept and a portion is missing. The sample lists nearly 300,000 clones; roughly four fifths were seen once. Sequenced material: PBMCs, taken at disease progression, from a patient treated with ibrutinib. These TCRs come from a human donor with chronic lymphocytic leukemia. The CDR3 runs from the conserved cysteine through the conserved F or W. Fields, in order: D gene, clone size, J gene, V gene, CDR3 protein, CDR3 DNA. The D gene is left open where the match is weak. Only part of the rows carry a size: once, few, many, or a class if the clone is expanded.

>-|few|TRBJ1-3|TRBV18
CASSHKPHGNTIYF
TGTGCCAGCTCACATAAACCGCATGGAAACACCATATATTTT
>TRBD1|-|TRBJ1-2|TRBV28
CASRTGTAYGYTF
TGTGCCAGCAGGACCGGGACAGCCTATGGCTACACCTTC
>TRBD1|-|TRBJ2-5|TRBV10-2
CASSRTGGFQETQYF
TGCGCCAGCAGTCGGACAGGGGGTTTTCAAGAGACCCAGTACTTC
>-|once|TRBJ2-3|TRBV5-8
CASSLRTGVSTDTQYF
TGTGCCAGCAGCTTGAGAACGGGGGTGTCGACAGATACGCAGTATTTT
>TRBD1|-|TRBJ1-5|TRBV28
CASSWDSLGQPQHF
TGTGCCAGCAGTTGGGACAGTCTTGGTCAGCCCCAGCATTTT
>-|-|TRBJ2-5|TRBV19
CASSIVWLNGQQETQYF
TGTGCCAGTAGTATAGTTTGGCTGAACGGTCAACAAGAGACCCAGTACTTC
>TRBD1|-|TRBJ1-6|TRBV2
CASSARQGASSPLHF
TGTGCCAGCAGTGCTCGGCAGGGGGCCAGCTCACCCCTCCACTTT
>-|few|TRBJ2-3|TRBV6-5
CASRSSDGDTQYF
TGTGCCAGCAGATCCTCGGACGGGGATACGCAGTATTTT
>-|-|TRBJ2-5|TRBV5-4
CASRGQTEGRQETQYF
TGTGCCAGCAGAGGCCAAACTGAGGGGAGGCAAGAGACCCAGTACTTC
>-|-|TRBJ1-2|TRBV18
CASSPLWGNSGYTF
TGTGCCAGCTCACCACTTTGGGGGAATAGTGGCTACACCTTC
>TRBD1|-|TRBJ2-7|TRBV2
CASSVDRTEQYF
TGTGCCAGCAGTGTGGACAGGACCGAGCAGTACTTC